The clone carrying this TCR beta chain was found a few times. At one end the junction does not follow the germline gene, possibly because of a read error. The sample belongs to a study of blood T cells in healthy people across ages. The length of the CDR3 is 14 residues. The germline V gene has CDR1 LGHDT and CDR2 YNNKEL (reference sequence). Combining a sample-barcoded 5' primer with a J-beta primer mix, a second PCR ran for about 7 to 11 cycles. TCRdb re-called the 5' RACE reads through MiXCR, storing one row per CDR3 protein. The sample has roughly 800,000 distinct CDR3 sequences, roughly 26% seen once; the top ten hold 3%. The same data also went into a second study, on T cells of mothers and their children.

The receptor comes from a boy younger than 18 in good health. Sequenced: blood. The chain has TRBV3-1 and TRBJ2-7; a weak D match, TRBD1 (7 bases). The CDR3 region is CASSQAGQDYEQCF. The DNA of the CDR3 is TGTGCCAGCAGCCAAGCAGGACAGGACTACGAGCAGTGCTTC.